One T cell receptor (beta chain) is described in this entry. No antigen is known for it. Method: immunoSEQ multiplex PCR; TCRdb's copy keeps in-frame clones and lacks some. The repertoire holds roughly 92,000 clones, with 70% to 90% as singletons. Samples were taken at baseline and on day 1 of cycles 4 and 7. This entry comes from a study of OX40 agonist ivuxolimab in advanced cancers. General study findings and limits: It was also the case that some nonresponders had low normalized T-cell clonal expansion. There was clonal expansion of CD4+ and CD8+ blood T cells by week 6 at 0.1 to 3.0 mg/kg.

Looked up from germline, CDR1 is LGHNA and CDR2 is YSLEER. J gave up 2 bases and V 0 bases, and 2 bases lay outside the gene matches. The CDR3 has 15 residues. This receptor was obtained from an adult with an advanced solid tumor such as melanoma, head and neck, liver or kidney cancer. The material was CD4+ or CD8+ T cells sorted from blood, obtained in a trial of the OX40 agonist ivuxolimab. The chain couples TRBV4-3 to TRBJ2-5, with 8 positions matching TRBD1. CDR3 DNA: TGCGCCAGCAGCCAAGATCGACAGGGGCAAGAGACCCAGTACTTC. Amino acid sequence: CASSQDRQGQETQYF.